The rows below give T cell receptor beta chains drawn from one sample of a study of T cells in Graves' hyperthyroidism and ophthalmopathy. TCRdb re-derived calls from the multiplex PCR reads in MiXCR, one entry per CDR3 protein. Seen here are under 300,000 distinct CDR3 sequences, 13% observed once, and the top ten hold roughly 8%. Input material: blood. These receptors all come from a woman younger than 45 with Graves' hyperthyroidism that later progressed to Graves' ophthalmopathy. Both conserved end residues are part of each CDR3. D genes are given only for firm matches. Rows give clone size only sometimes, using once, few, many, or a class for an expanded clone.

size	V	D	J	DNA	CDR3
many	TRBV7-8	TRBD2	TRBJ2-7	TGTGCCAGCAGCTTAGGACTAGCCCGAACTGTCGAGCAGTACTTC	CASSLGLARTVEQYF
.	TRBV9	.	TRBJ2-7	TGTGCCAGCAGCCCAGGGGGGTCCGAGCAGTACTTC	CASSPGGSEQYF
many	TRBV7-9	TRBD1	TRBJ1-1	TGTGCCATTGGCGGACAGGGGCTGAACACTGAAGCTTTCTTT	CAIGGQGLNTEAFF
many	TRBV2	.	TRBJ2-2	TGTGCCAGCGGACTAACCAATACCGGGGAGCTGTTTTTT	CASGLTNTGELFF
many	TRBV7-2	TRBD2	TRBJ2-1	TGTGCCAGCAGCTTATCGATGGGACTAGGAGGGAGTGAGCAGTTCTTC	CASSLSMGLGGSEQFF
many	TRBV12-3/TRBV12-4	.	TRBJ1-5	TGTGCCAGCAGTTCTACCTCGACAATTACTAATCAGCCCCAGCATTTT	CASSSTSTITNQPQHF
many	TRBV10-3	TRBD1	TRBJ1-5	TGTGCCATCAGTACCGGACAGGGGGCGAGCAATCAGCCCCAGCATTTT	CAISTGQGASNQPQHF
.	TRBV4-1	TRBD1	TRBJ2-5	TGCGCCAGCAGCCAAGTTTGGCAGGGGGCCCCGACGGAGACCCAGTACTTC	CASSQVWQGAPTETQYF
.	TRBV7-3	TRBD2	TRBJ2-5	TGTGCCCCCAATGGGAGCGGGAGGAATCATCGAGAGACCCAGTACTTC	CAPNGSGRNHRETQYF
.	TRBV24-1	.	TRBJ2-3	TGTGCCACCAGTGATTTACGGGCAGATACGCAGTATTTT	CATSDLRADTQYF
.	TRBV7-8	.	TRBJ2-7	TGTGCCAGCAGCTTATTGGGCCAGTACGAGCAGTACTTC	CASSLLGQYEQYF
many	TRBV18	.	TRBJ2-7	TGTGCCAGCTCACTTTTGGACGAGCAGTACTTC	CASSLLDEQYF
.	TRBV11-2	TRBD2	TRBJ2-7	TGTGCCAGCAGCTCCGTTAGACTAGCGGGGGGATACGAGCAGTACTTC	CASSSVRLAGGYEQYF
many	TRBV28	.	TRBJ1-1	TGTGCCAGCAGTCCTCGGGGCCGCGGGGAGTGGACTGAAGCTTTCTTT	CASSPRGRGEWTEAFF
many	TRBV19	TRBD1	TRBJ2-7	TGTGCCAGCCGTACGGGACAGAGCCTAGGCGAGCAGTACTTC	CASRTGQSLGEQYF
.	TRBV19	TRBD2	TRBJ2-2	TGTGCCAGTAGTATTGCCCCCGGGGGGGGGGAGCTGTTTTTT	CASSIAPGGGELFF
few	TRBV27	.	TRBJ1-6	TGTGCCAGCAGTTTATCGTCGGCAGGGATATCACCCCTCCACTTT	CASSLSSAGISPLHF
many	TRBV2	.	TRBJ2-3	TGTGCCAGCAGGCCCGGCCTAGATACGCAGTATTTT	CASRPGLDTQYF
many	TRBV5-4	.	TRBJ2-5	TGTGCCAGCAGCTTAAGGGGATCTGAAGAGACCCAGTACTTC	CASSLRGSEETQYF
many	TRBV24-1	TRBD2	TRBJ2-5	TGTGCCACCAGTGATCCTAGCGGGAGGGGGAAAGAGACCCAGTACTTC	CATSDPSGRGKETQYF
many	TRBV29-1	TRBD1	TRBJ1-1	TGCAGCGTTGGACAGGGAAGCACTGAAGCTTTCTTT	CSVGQGSTEAFF
.	TRBV6-1	.	TRBJ1-1	TGTGCCAGCACCTCAGCTAAGAACACTGAAGCTTTCTTT	CASTSAKNTEAFF
.	TRBV27	.	TRBJ1-1	TGTGCCAGCAGTTCACATAGGGGAATTGGGACTGAAGCTTTCTTT	CASSSHRGIGTEAFF
many	TRBV20-1	.	TRBJ2-5	TGCAGTGCCGTACCCTTAGCGGAACAAGAGACCCAGTACTTC	CSAVPLAEQETQYF
many	TRBV12-3/TRBV12-4	TRBD2	TRBJ2-5	TGTGCCAGCAGTTTTGGGTTAGCGGGAGGGCGGGAGACCCAGTACTTC	CASSFGLAGGRETQYF
many	TRBV29-1	.	TRBJ2-7	TGCAGCGTTTCGGGTCAGGGATACTCCTACGAGCAGTACTTC	CSVSGQGYSYEQYF
few	TRBV4-3	.	TRBJ2-7	TGCGCCAGCAGCCAAATGGTATTCTACGAGCAGTACTTC	CASSQMVFYEQYF
few	TRBV9	.	TRBJ2-2	TGTGCCACCTCGACAGGCCCGAACACCGGGGAGCTGTTTTTT	CATSTGPNTGELFF
many	TRBV7-2	.	TRBJ2-3	TGTGCCAGCAGGCCTACCGCCGCGGGCACAGATACGCAGTATTTT	CASRPTAAGTDTQYF
many	TRBV6-1	.	TRBJ1-2	TGTGCCAGCAGTTATACCGGCCCTAACTATGGCTACACCTTC	CASSYTGPNYGYTF
many	TRBV20-1	.	TRBJ2-1	TGCAGTGCTAGGGGACACCTGAGCTCCTACAATGAGCAGTTCTTC	CSARGHLSSYNEQFF
.	TRBV4-3	.	TRBJ2-7	TGCCCCAGCAGCCAGGGTGTTCTCTACGAGCAGTACTTC	CPSSQGVLYEQYF
.	TRBV11-2	TRBD2	TRBJ2-3	TGTGCCAGCAGCTTAGTGGGACTAGCGGCAGATACGCAGTATTTT	CASSLVGLAADTQYF
many	TRBV7-2	.	TRBJ2-3	TGTGCCAGCAGCCTCCTCACAGATACGCAGTATTTT	CASSLLTDTQYF
many	TRBV10-3	.	TRBJ2-7	TGTGCCATCACTGACCGGGAAACATACGAGCAGTACTTC	CAITDRETYEQYF
few	TRBV19	TRBD2	TRBJ2-1	TGTGCCAGTAGCACCACTAGCGGGGCCTTCAATGAGCAGTTCTTC	CASSTTSGAFNEQFF
many	TRBV28	TRBD2	TRBJ2-2	TGTGCCAGCAGTTTATTCCCCAGCGGGACTAACACCGGGGAGCTGTTTTTT	CASSLFPSGTNTGELFF
many	TRBV5-6	TRBD2	TRBJ2-7	TGTGCCAGCAGCTTGGGGCTAGCGGAGGCCTACGAGCAGTACTTC	CASSLGLAEAYEQYF
many	TRBV28	TRBD1	TRBJ2-5	TGTGCCAGCAGTTTACTAGGGACAGGTGTACAAGAGACCCAGTACTTC	CASSLLGTGVQETQYF
many	TRBV28	.	TRBJ2-7	TGTGCCAGCAGTAGCGGTCTACTCGAGCAGTACTTC	CASSSGLLEQYF
.	TRBV6-2/TRBV6-3	.	TRBJ2-1	TGTGCCAGCACCAATTCTACCCGGTCCAATGAGCAGTTCTTC	CASTNSTRSNEQFF
many	TRBV20-1	.	TRBJ2-7	TGCAGTGCCCTAGGCCCCTACGAGCAGTACTTC	CSALGPYEQYF
few	TRBV6-1	TRBD2	TRBJ2-7	TGTGCCAGCAAACGACTAGCGGGATCCCTCGAGCAGTACTTC	CASKRLAGSLEQYF
once	TRBV15	.	TRBJ1-2	TGTGCCACCAGCAGTCTGGACGGCAGAGACTATGGCTACACCTTC	CATSSLDGRDYGYTF
many	TRBV30	TRBD1	TRBJ1-2	TGTGCCTGGAGACTACAGGGGGCGGGTGGCTACACCTTC	CAWRLQGAGGYTF
many	TRBV7-8	.	TRBJ1-2	TGTGCCAGCAGCTCCCGGGACATCATCTATGGCTACACCTTC	CASSSRDIIYGYTF
many	TRBV12-3/TRBV12-4	TRBD1	TRBJ2-1	TGTGCCAGCAGAGACGCGCGGTGGACAGGCGGCCCCGGGGCGGACAATGAGCAGTTCTTC	CASRDARWTGGPGADNEQFF
many	TRBV15	TRBD1	TRBJ1-2	TGTGCCACCAGCAGACGGCCCGCTCAGACAGGGAATGTAGGCTACACCTTC	CATSRRPAQTGNVGYTF
many	TRBV6-1	.	TRBJ2-7	TGTGCCAGCAAGCTCAGGACAGCCTACGAGCAGTACTTC	CASKLRTAYEQYF
few	TRBV4-3	.	TRBJ1-5	TGCGCCAGCAGCCAAACTCTACAGGGAAGGCAGCCCCAGCATTTT	CASSQTLQGRQPQHF
many	TRBV3-1	.	TRBJ2-1	TGTGCCAGCAGCCAACTAGGGGGTGAGCAGTTCTTC	CASSQLGGEQFF
many	TRBV20-1	.	TRBJ2-6	TGCAGTGCTAGAGTTCTGGGGGCTGATGGGGCCAACGTCCTGACTTTC	CSARVLGADGANVLTF
many	TRBV29-1	TRBD1	TRBJ2-7	TGCAGCGTTGACTCCTTAGGGGACAGGGGGCACTACGAGCAGTACTTC	CSVDSLGDRGHYEQYF
few	TRBV6-1	.	TRBJ1-1	TGTGCCAGCCTCCCTGGTGGTTCGGGAACTGAAGCTTTCTTT	CASLPGGSGTEAFF
many	TRBV10-3	TRBD2	TRBJ2-1	TGTGCCATCAGTGGGCGGGAGGCGTCCTACAATGAGCAGTTCTTC	CAISGREASYNEQFF